A selection of T cell receptor beta chains follows, all from one sample in a study of shared clonotypes between healthy human individuals. Sequenced by immunoSEQ multiplex PCR; TCRdb stores in-frame clones only, minus some. The data hold some 1 million clones, with about 75% observed a single time. Sequencing was done on a sample of memory CD4+ T cells sorted from blood. The receptors derive from a man aged 18 to 30 in good health. CDR3s include the opening cysteine and the closing phenylalanine or tryptophan. The D gene is left open where the match is weak. Clone size is shown for a subset of rows, as once, few, many or a class of expanded clone.

TRBJ2-7 NA TRBV5-4 TRBD2 TGTGCCAGCAGCCCCAGCGGGGGGGAGATTTACGAGCAGTACTTC CASSPSGGEIYEQYF
TRBJ1-2 NA TRBV27 NA TGTGCCAGCAGTTTAGGCCGACAGGCGACCTATGGCTACACCTTC CASSLGRQATYGYTF
TRBJ2-7 NA TRBV2 NA TGTGCCAGCACCATCCAACGGACAAACTACGAGCAGTACTTC CASTIQRTNYEQYF
TRBJ2-2 NA TRBV30 TRBD2 TGTGCCTGGAGTGTAGTTAGGACTAGCGGGAGAACATCGAACACCGGGGAGCTGTTTTTT CAWSVVRTSGRTSNTGELFF
TRBJ2-7 NA TRBV6-5 TRBD1 TGTGCCAGCAGTTACACGACAGGGGCGCGGGAGCAGTACTTC CASSYTTGAREQYF
TRBJ2-3 once TRBV10-3 TRBD2 TGTGCCATCGCCAGCGGGAAAACAGATACGCAGTATTTT CAIASGKTDTQYF
TRBJ2-7 NA TRBV27 NA TGTGCCAGCAGCCACCATAAGACAGGCCCTAGGGAGCAGTACTTC CASSHHKTGPREQYF
TRBJ1-4 NA TRBV4-3 NA TGCGCCAGCAGCCAAGATCTGGTAGGGGTGGGAGAAAAACTGTTTTTT CASSQDLVGVGEKLFF
TRBJ1-6 NA TRBV29-1 TRBD1 TGCAGCGTTAAACAGGGGGATGGGGCACCCCTCCACTTT CSVKQGDGAPLHF
TRBJ2-1 NA TRBV18 NA TGTGCCAGCTCACCGCAGAGTAGAGGGGTTGAGCAGTTCTTC CASSPQSRGVEQFF
TRBJ1-5 NA TRBV7-3 NA TGTGCCAGCAGCTTAAAGGAAAATCAGCCCCAGCATTTT CASSLKENQPQHF
TRBJ2-7 once TRBV9 TRBD2 TGTGCCAGCAGCGTATATGGCGGGAGTAGCTACGAGCAGTACTTC CASSVYGGSSYEQYF
TRBJ1-6 few TRBV5-8 NA TGTGCCAGCAGCTTGGCCTGGGGAAGTAATAATTCACCCCTCCACTTT CASSLAWGSNNSPLHF
TRBJ2-5 NA TRBV5-5 TRBD1 TGTGCCAGCAGCTGGACAGGGGGTGAGACCCAGTACTTC CASSWTGGETQYF
TRBJ1-2 NA TRBV7-9 NA TGTGCCAGCAGCTTAGGTTCGGGGCAGGCAGAATATGGCTACACCTTC CASSLGSGQAEYGYTF
TRBJ1-5 few TRBV10-3 NA TGTGCCATCAGTGATACTGCAAATCAGCCCCAGCATTTT CAISDTANQPQHF
TRBJ1-2 NA TRBV5-4 TRBD1 TGTGCCAGCAGGTCGGGACAGGGGGACCTTGGGGGCTACACCTTC CASRSGQGDLGGYTF